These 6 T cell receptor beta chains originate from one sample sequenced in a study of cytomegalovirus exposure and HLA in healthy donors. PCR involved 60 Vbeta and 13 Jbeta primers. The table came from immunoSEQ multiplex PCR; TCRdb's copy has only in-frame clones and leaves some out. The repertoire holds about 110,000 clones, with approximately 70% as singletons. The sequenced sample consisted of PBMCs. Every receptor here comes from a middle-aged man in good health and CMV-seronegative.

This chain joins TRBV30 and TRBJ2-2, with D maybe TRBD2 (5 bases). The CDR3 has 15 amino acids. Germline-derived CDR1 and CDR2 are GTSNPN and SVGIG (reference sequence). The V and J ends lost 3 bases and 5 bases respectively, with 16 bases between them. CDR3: CAWRPRTPRTGELFF. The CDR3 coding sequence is TGTGCCTGGAGGCCTAGGACTCCCAGAACCGGGGAGCTGTTTTTT.

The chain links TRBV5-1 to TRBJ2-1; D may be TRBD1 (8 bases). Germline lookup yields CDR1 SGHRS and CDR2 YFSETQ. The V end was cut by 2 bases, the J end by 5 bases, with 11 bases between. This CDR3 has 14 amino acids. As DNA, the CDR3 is TGCGCCAGCAGCTTACAGGGGGGGGACAATGAGCAGTTCTTC. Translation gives CASSLQGGDNEQFF.

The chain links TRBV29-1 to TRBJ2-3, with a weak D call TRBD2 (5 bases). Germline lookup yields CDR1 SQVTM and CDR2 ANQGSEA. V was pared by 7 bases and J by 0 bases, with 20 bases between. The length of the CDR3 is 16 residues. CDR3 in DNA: TGCAGCGCCCGACGGGGAGAAGCGCCCAGCACAGATACGCAGTATTTT. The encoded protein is CSARRGEAPSTDTQYF.

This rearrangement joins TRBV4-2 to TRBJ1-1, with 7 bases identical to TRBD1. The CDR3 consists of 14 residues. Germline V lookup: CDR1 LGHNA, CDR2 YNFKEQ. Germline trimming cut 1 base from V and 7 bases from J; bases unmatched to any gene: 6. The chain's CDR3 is CASSQVMAGGEAFF. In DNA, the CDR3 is TGTGCCAGCAGCCAAGTCATGGCAGGGGGTGAAGCTTTCTTT.

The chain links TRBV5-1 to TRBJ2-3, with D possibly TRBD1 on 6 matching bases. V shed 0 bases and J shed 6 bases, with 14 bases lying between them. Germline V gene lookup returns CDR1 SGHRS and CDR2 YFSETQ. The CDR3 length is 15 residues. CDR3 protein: CASSLEGTQGDTQYF. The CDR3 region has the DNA TGCGCCAGCAGCTTGGAAGGGACCCAGGGGGATACGCAGTATTTT.

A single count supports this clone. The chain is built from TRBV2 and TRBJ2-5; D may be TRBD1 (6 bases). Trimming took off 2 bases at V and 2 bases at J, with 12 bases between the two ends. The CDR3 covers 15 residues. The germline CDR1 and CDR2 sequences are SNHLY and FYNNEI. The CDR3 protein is CASSERGQGQETQYF. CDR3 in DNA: TGTGCCAGCAGTGAAAGGGGCCAGGGGCAAGAGACCCAGTACTTC.